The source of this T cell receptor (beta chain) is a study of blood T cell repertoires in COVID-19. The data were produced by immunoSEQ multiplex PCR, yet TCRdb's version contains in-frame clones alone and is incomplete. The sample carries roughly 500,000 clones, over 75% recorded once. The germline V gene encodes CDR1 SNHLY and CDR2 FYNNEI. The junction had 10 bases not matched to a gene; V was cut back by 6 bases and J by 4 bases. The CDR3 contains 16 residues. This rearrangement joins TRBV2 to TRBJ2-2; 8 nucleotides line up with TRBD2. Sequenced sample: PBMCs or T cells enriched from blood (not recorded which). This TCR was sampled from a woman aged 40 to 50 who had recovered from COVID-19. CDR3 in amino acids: CASSPTSGWGTGELFF. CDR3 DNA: TGTGCCAGCAGCCCTACTAGCGGCTGGGGCACCGGGGAGCTGTTTTTT.